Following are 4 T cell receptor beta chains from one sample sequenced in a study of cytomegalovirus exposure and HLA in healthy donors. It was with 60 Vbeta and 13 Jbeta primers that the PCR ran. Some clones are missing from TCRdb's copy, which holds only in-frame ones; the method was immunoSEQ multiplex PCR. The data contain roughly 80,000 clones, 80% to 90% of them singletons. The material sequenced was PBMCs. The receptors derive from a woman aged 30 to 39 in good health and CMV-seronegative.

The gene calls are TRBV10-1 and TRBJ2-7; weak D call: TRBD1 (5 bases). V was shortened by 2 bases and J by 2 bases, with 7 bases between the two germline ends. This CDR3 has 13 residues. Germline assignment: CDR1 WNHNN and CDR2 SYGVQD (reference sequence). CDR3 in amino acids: CASSEGRAYEQYF. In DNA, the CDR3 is TGCGCCAGCAGTGAGGGCAGGGCCTACGAGCAGTACTTC.

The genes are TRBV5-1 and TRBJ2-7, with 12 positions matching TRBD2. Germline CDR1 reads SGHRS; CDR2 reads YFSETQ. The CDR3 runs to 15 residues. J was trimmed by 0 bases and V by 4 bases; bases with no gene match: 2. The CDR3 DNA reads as TGCGCCAGCAGCCCGACTAGCGGGAGCTCCTACGAGCAGTACTTC. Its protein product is CASSPTSGSSYEQYF.

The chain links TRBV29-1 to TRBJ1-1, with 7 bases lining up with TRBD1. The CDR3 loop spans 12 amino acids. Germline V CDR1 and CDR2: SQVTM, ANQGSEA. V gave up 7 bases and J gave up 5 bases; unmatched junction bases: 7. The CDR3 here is CSATGAGTEAFF. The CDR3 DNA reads TGCAGCGCCACAGGGGCTGGTACTGAAGCTTTCTTT.

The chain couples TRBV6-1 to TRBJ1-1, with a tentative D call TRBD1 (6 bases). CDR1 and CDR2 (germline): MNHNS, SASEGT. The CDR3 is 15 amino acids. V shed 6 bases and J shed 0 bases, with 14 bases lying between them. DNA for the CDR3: TGTGCCAGCAGGCACCGACAGGTTATGAACACTGAAGCTTTCTTT. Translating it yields CASRHRQVMNTEAFF.